Shown below are 31 T cell receptor beta chains from a single sample sequenced in a study of blood T cell repertoires in COVID-19. Profiled with immunoSEQ multiplex PCR; TCRdb holds only in-frame clones, not every one. This sample yields 250,000 to 350,000 clones, of which 75% to 90% are seen a single time; about 2% belongs to the top ten. The sequenced sample was peripheral blood. The receptors stem from a woman in her forties or fifties who had recovered from COVID-19.

A few counts support this clone. The chain carries TRBV28 and TRBJ2-7; maybe TRBD1 (5 bases). From germline, CDR1 is MDHEN and CDR2 SYDVKM. The CDR3 has 13 amino acids. Trimming removed 6 bases at V and 5 bases at J, with 14 bases between. CDR3 loop: CASRLLKGDEQYF. For the CDR3, the DNA is TGTGCCAGCAGACTTCTAAAAGGGGACGAGCAGTACTTC.

J is TRBJ1-2 and V is TRBV5-1; D gene uncertain. This CDR3 comprises 14 residues. With 7 bases removed from V and 0 bases from J, the gap between germline ends came to 13 bases. CDR1 is SGHRS and CDR2 is YFSETQ in the germline V gene. The CDR3 sequence is CASRDSKSNYGYTF. For the CDR3, the DNA is TGCGCCAGCCGAGATAGTAAATCTAACTATGGCTACACCTTC. Full variable domain (outside the CDR3, taken from reference TRBV5-1 and TRBJ1-2): KAGVTQTPRYLIKTRGQQVTLSCSPISGHRSVSWYQQTPGQGLQFLFEYFSETQRNKGNFPGRFSGRQFSNSRSEMNVSTLELGDSALYLCASRDSKSNYGYTFGSGTRLTVV.

J is TRBJ2-1 and V is TRBV13, with D tentatively TRBD2 (6 bases). The CDR3 totals 12 residues. Germline CDR1 PRHDT, CDR2 FYEKMQ (reference sequence). Trimming stripped 4 bases from V and 10 bases from J, with 11 bases between. The CDR3 DNA reads as TGTGCCAGCAGCTCGGGACTTTCAGAGCAGTTCTTC. Translation: CASSSGLSEQFF.

A single count supports this clone. The rearrangement uses TRBV9 and TRBJ2-1; no clear D. Germline-derived CDR1 and CDR2 are SGDLS and YYNGEE. CDR3 size: 11 residues. Trimming pared 7 bases from V and 2 bases from J, leaving 4 bases between. The CDR3 region has the DNA TGTGCCAGCGGAGCCTACAATGAGCAGTTCTTC. Protein: CASGAYNEQFF.

V gene TRBV12-3 or TRBV12-4 combines with J gene TRBJ1-2, with D unclear. The CDR3 covers 11 residues. V shed 10 bases and J shed 4 bases, with 10 bases lying between them. CDR3 DNA: TGTGCCACTCGCTCGGGCTATGGCTACACCTTC. This codes for CATRSGYGYTF.

The chain has TRBV27 and TRBJ1-2, with TRBD1 matching 7 bases. The CDR3 consists of 14 residues. V lost 0 bases and J lost 6; bases outside the gene matches: 4. Germline V gives CDR1 MNHEY, CDR2 SMNVEV (reference sequence). Here the CDR3 reads CASSLSAGGNGYTF. For the CDR3, the DNA is TGTGCCAGCAGTTTATCGGCAGGGGGTAATGGCTACACCTTC.

The chain recombines TRBV30 with TRBJ1-4; 9 bases map to TRBD1. The CDR3 runs to 14 residues. The V segment lost 0 bases and the J segment 9 bases; nucleotides outside the gene matches: 5. From germline, CDR1 is GTSNPN and CDR2 SVGIG (reference sequence). CDR3 coding DNA: TGTGCCTGGAGTGTTTCGGGACAGGGTCAAAAACTGTTTTTT. Protein: CAWSVSGQGQKLFF.

The V gene is TRBV25-1, the J gene TRBJ2-7; TRBD1 is a possible D gene (5 bases). The ends were cut back, 9 bases at V and 1 base at J, with 13 bases in the middle. Germline lookup yields CDR1 MGHDK and CDR2 SYGVNS. The CDR3 covers 13 residues. The CDR3 here is CASSRAGSYEQYF. DNA for the CDR3: TGTGCCAGTTCTCGGGCAGGGTCCTACGAGCAGTACTTC.

For the CDR3, the DNA is TGTGCCAGTAGTGTCAGACCGACTTCCTACGAGCAGTACTTC. This codes for CASSVRPTSYEQYF. This chain connects TRBV19 to TRBJ2-7, with D unresolved. The V gene lost 5 bases and the J gene lost 1 base, with 12 bases spanning the gap. This CDR3 has 14 amino acids. Germline lookup yields CDR1 LNHDA and CDR2 SQIVND (reference sequence).

This clone was observed at least ten times. The chain is built from TRBV6-5 and TRBJ1-1; D is unclear. The germline gives CDR1 MNHEY, CDR2 SVGAGI. Trimming cost V 8 bases and J 7 bases, with 17 bases left between them. This CDR3 is 13 amino acids long. CDR3 residues: CASVTAPGREAFF. CDR3 nucleotides: TGTGCCAGCGTAACCGCACCCGGTCGTGAAGCTTTCTTT.

The genes are TRBV28 and TRBJ2-7, with 14 bases identical to TRBD2. CDR3 length equals 19 residues. Germline lookup yields CDR1 MDHEN and CDR2 SYDVKM. The V segment lost 5 bases and the J segment 3 bases; nucleotides outside the gene matches: 15. The CDR3: CASSPALGLAGGVGYEQYF. The CDR3 coding sequence is TGTGCCAGCAGTCCGGCGCTCGGACTAGCGGGAGGAGTTGGCTACGAGCAGTACTTC.

This clone was found a few times. The chain uses TRBV7-9 and TRBJ2-7; D is perhaps TRBD2 (6 bases). Germline CDR1 reads SEHNR; CDR2 reads FQNEAQ (reference sequence). The V and J ends lost 1 base and 9 bases respectively, with 10 bases between them. The CDR3 has 12 residues. CDR3 region: CASSLEVGGQYF. CDR3 nucleotide sequence: TGTGCCAGCAGCTTAGAGGTCGGGGGGCAGTACTTC.

The chain couples TRBV6-2 or TRBV6-3 to TRBJ1-1; possible D gene TRBD1, 6 bases. There are 12 residues in the CDR3. V was shortened by 4 bases and J by 9 bases, with 12 bases between the two germline ends. CDR1 and CDR2 from the germline V gene are MNHEY and SVGEGT. This CDR3 is CASSLIRDKAFF. The CDR3 coding sequence is TGTGCCAGCAGTTTGATAAGGGACAAAGCTTTCTTT.

The chain has TRBV3-1 (or the pseudogene TRBV3-2) and TRBJ2-1; D perhaps matches TRBD1 (6 bases). The CDR3 totals 15 residues. Germline CDR1 reads LGHDT; CDR2 reads YNNKEL (reference sequence). Trimming shortened V by 2 bases and J by 15 bases, and 23 bases separated the two germline ends. In nucleotides, the CDR3 is TGTGCCAGCAGCCAACCCGACAGGCGGCCGGGTAAGCGGTTCTTC. This translates into CASSQPDRRPGKRFF.

CDR3 in amino acids: CASSTTQPQHF. DNA for the CDR3: TGTGCCAGCAGTACTACTCAGCCCCAGCATTTT. The chain uses TRBV28 and TRBJ1-5, with D uncertain. CDR1 MDHEN and CDR2 SYDVKM come from the germline V gene. The V end lost 5 bases, the J end lost 6 bases, and 5 bases lay between the germline ends. The CDR3 has 11 amino acids.

J is TRBJ1-3 and V is TRBV4-1; 7 bases match TRBD1. Germline V gene sequence: CDR1 MGHRA, CDR2 YSYEKL. The length of the CDR3 is 12 residues. V was clipped by 4 bases and J by 11 bases; unmatched bases: 5. The CDR3 spells CASSPQGGAIYF. CDR3 nucleotide sequence: TGCGCCAGCAGCCCCCAGGGGGGCGCCATATATTTT.

The V call is TRBV7-2, the J call TRBJ2-7; D gene ambiguous. The germline CDR1 and CDR2 sequences are SGHTA and FQGNSA. V gave up 1 base and J gave up 0 bases, with 13 bases separating them. The CDR3 length is 16 residues. CDR3 sequence: CASSLGDTLLSYEQYF. The CDR3 DNA reads as TGTGCCAGCAGCTTAGGAGATACTCTACTCTCCTACGAGCAGTACTTC.

V usage is TRBV28 and J usage is TRBJ1-3; unclear D gene. In germline, CDR1 is MDHEN, CDR2 SYDVKM. Trimming took off 1 base at V and 2 bases at J, with 6 bases between the two ends. The CDR3 contains 14 residues. The CDR3 DNA is TGTGCCAGCAGTTTATTTCAGGCTGGAAACACCATATATTTT. It yields the protein CASSLFQAGNTIYF.

The gene calls are TRBV11-2 and TRBJ2-7; maybe TRBD1 (5 bases). Trimming removed 2 bases at V and 4 bases at J, with 9 bases between. The CDR3 runs 13 residues. Germline CDR1 SGHAT, CDR2 FQNNGV. CDR3 DNA sequence: TGTGCCAGCAGCTTACAGACAGCTTACGAGCAGTACTTC. Its translation is CASSLQTAYEQYF.

V gene TRBV9 combines with J gene TRBJ1-5; D may be TRBD1 (6 bases). The CDR3 runs to 16 residues. Trimming shortened V by 4 bases and J by 6 bases, and 20 bases separated the two germline ends. Germline V gene data show CDR1 as SGDLS and CDR2 as YYNGEE. This CDR3 is CASSPQGGEGGQPQHF. The CDR3, as DNA: TGTGCCAGCAGCCCACAGGGAGGGGAGGGCGGTCAGCCCCAGCATTTT.

The chain recombines TRBV27 with TRBJ1-4; TRBD1 matches at 12 bases. The CDR3 is 15 amino acids. Losses at the gene ends were 6 bases for V and 8 bases for J; bases not matched to a gene: 7. Germline V lookup: CDR1 MNHEY, CDR2 SMNVEV (reference sequence). The CDR3 here is CASSNSGTGGEKLFF. Written as DNA, the CDR3 is TGTGCCAGCAGCAACAGCGGGACAGGGGGCGAAAAACTGTTTTTT.

The CDR3 sequence is CAISEATGKYEQYF. The CDR3, as DNA: TGTGCCATCAGTGAGGCCACAGGGAAGTACGAGCAGTACTTC. The chain combines TRBV10-3 with TRBJ2-7, with D possibly matching TRBD1 (6 bases). Germline loops: CDR1 ENHRY, CDR2 SYGVKD. This CDR3 contains 14 residues. V lost 2 bases and J lost 4, with 12 bases in between.

The V and J genes are TRBV6-5 and TRBJ2-2, with 7 bases matching TRBD1. V trimming: 3 bases; J trimming: 6 bases; junction bases outside the gene matches: 4. CDR1 and CDR2 from the germline V gene are MNHEY and SVGAGI. This CDR3 comprises 14 residues. The CDR3 reads CASSYTGVSGELFF. CDR3 DNA sequence: TGTGCCAGCAGTTATACAGGGGTCTCCGGGGAGCTGTTTTTT.

This chain connects TRBV6-2 or TRBV6-3 to TRBJ2-3, with 10 bases fitting TRBD1. V was pared by 3 bases and J by 2 bases, with 5 bases of the junction left unmatched. The CDR3 is 16 residues long. CDR1 and CDR2 from the germline V gene are MNHEY and SVGEGT. CDR3 bases: TGTGCCAGCAGTTATCCGGACAGGGGGTACACAGATACGCAGTATTTT. Amino acids: CASSYPDRGYTDTQYF.

CDR3 DNA: TGTGCCAGCAGCCTTGGGATTCAGGGTGACTATGGCTACACCTTC. It yields the protein CASSLGIQGDYGYTF. The chain has TRBV3-1 (or the pseudogene TRBV3-2) and TRBJ1-2; D perhaps matches TRBD1 (5 bases). The CDR3 spans 15 residues. From germline, CDR1 is LGHDT and CDR2 YNNKEL (reference sequence). The V gene lost 4 bases and the J gene lost 3 bases, with 15 bases spanning the gap.

The rearrangement links TRBV30 to TRBJ1-2; D unresolved. CDR1 is GTSNPN, CDR2 SVGIG, per germline (reference sequence). The CDR3 extends over 14 amino acids. V was trimmed by 2 bases and J by 6 bases, leaving 16 bases between them. The CDR3, as DNA: TGTGCCTGGAGTTCTCCGCCGGGGTCTAATGGCTACACCTTC. The encoded protein is CAWSSPPGSNGYTF.

On this clone itself: The sample holds other DNA sequences that translate to the same CDR3. The V and J genes are TRBV12-5 and TRBJ1-2, with 9 positions matching TRBD1. Trimming removed 1 base from V and 8 bases from J; junction bases left unmatched: 5. This CDR3 comprises 14 residues. In germline, CDR1 is LGHNT, CDR2 FRNRAP. CDR3 in amino acids: CASGLGTGVRGYTF. The CDR3 DNA is TGTGCTAGTGGTTTGGGGACAGGGGTAAGAGGCTACACCTTC. Looking up the rest from reference TRBV12-5 and TRBJ1-2 gives the full variable domain: DARVTQTPRHKVTEMGQEVTMRCQPILGHNTVFWYRQTMMQGLELLAYFRNRAPLDDSGMPKDRFSAEMPDATLATLKIQPSEPRDSAVYFCASGLGTGVRGYTFGSGTRLTVV.

This chain joins TRBV6-5 and TRBJ1-1; TRBD1 aligns across 7 bases. J gave up 6 bases and V 5 bases, and 9 bases lay outside the gene matches. Germline V gene lookup returns CDR1 MNHEY and CDR2 SVGAGI. CDR3 size: 14 residues. The CDR3 loop reads CASSPTAGGSEAFF. CDR3 DNA sequence: TGTGCCAGCAGTCCAACCGCAGGGGGATCTGAAGCTTTCTTT.

This chain uses TRBV20-1 with TRBJ1-1, with D unresolved. This CDR3 region has 11 residues. Germline CDR1 reads DFQATT; CDR2 reads SNEGSKA (reference sequence). With 6 bases removed from V and 3 bases from J, the gap between germline ends came to 8 bases. CDR3 coding DNA: TGCAGTGCAACAGATTACACTGAAGCTTTCTTT. This sequence encodes CSATDYTEAFF.

The chain employs TRBV4-2 and TRBJ1-1, with TRBD1 matching 9 bases. Per the germline V gene, CDR1 is LGHNA and CDR2 is YNFKEQ. The CDR3 length is 18 residues. V dropped 0 bases and J dropped 3; count of bases not matched to a gene: 11. The CDR3 is CASSQDRGGTGFYTEAFF. The DNA for the CDR3 is TGTGCCAGCAGCCAAGATCGAGGCGGGACAGGGTTTTACACTGAAGCTTTCTTT.

The J gene is TRBJ1-1, the V gene TRBV6-6, with D tentatively TRBD1 (5 bases). V was clipped by 8 bases and J by 8 bases, with 18 bases between them. The CDR3 has 13 residues. Germline CDR1 reads MNHNY; CDR2 reads SVGAGI (reference sequence). CDR3 residues: CASGAGRPGEAFF. CDR3 coding DNA: TGTGCCAGCGGGGCGGGGCGCCCGGGGGAAGCTTTCTTT.